These 10 T cell receptor beta chains originate from one sample sequenced in a study of blood T cell repertoires in COVID-19. Method: immunoSEQ multiplex PCR; TCRdb's copy keeps in-frame clones and lacks some. The data hold 150,000 to 160,000 clones, with about four fifths observed a single time. Sequencing input: peripheral blood. The receptors shown here come from a man in his 60s with acute or convalescent COVID-19.

The chain recombines TRBV5-6 with TRBJ2-5; D perhaps matches TRBD2 (5 bases). The germline V and J ends were trimmed by 2 bases and 4 bases, with 9 bases remaining between them. This CDR3 is 13 amino acids long. In germline, CDR1 is SGHDT, CDR2 YYEEEE. The CDR3 sequence is CASSFGKVETQYF. The CDR3, as DNA: TGTGCCAGCAGCTTCGGGAAAGTAGAGACCCAGTACTTC.

This clone was detected only once. The chain links TRBV29-1 to TRBJ2-7, with 7 bases lining up with TRBD1. Germline CDR1 SQVTM, CDR2 ANQGSEA. Trimming removed 4 bases from V and 5 bases from J; junction bases left unmatched: 8. The CDR3 totals 13 residues. This chain's CDR3 is CSVVRDSSHEQYF. The CDR3 DNA reads as TGCAGCGTTGTAAGGGACAGTTCTCACGAGCAGTACTTC.

This chain links TRBV10-3 with TRBJ2-1; 10 nucleotides line up with TRBD2. CDR3 length: 17 amino acids. From germline, CDR1 is ENHRY and CDR2 SYGVKD. After removal of 3 bases from V and 7 bases from J, the junction contained 12 bases not matched to a gene. Here the CDR3 DNA reads TGTGCCATCAGTGATAGGGGAACTAGCGGGGATGGGAATGAGCAGTTCTTC. Translating it yields CAISDRGTSGDGNEQFF.

This clone came up a few times. V and J are TRBV6-4 and TRBJ2-5; 11 positions match TRBD2. Germline V CDR1 and CDR2: MRHNA, SNTAGT. The CDR3 runs to 16 residues. With V trimmed by 7 bases and J by 2 bases, 9 bases remained unmatched. Here the CDR3 reads CASKVAGGPRQETQYF. The CDR3 nucleotides read TGTGCCAGCAAGGTAGCGGGGGGGCCTAGGCAAGAGACCCAGTACTTC.

The chain has TRBV6-2 or TRBV6-3 and TRBJ1-6; D remains unclear. The V end was cut by 5 bases, the J end by 9 bases, with 17 bases between. Germline loops: CDR1 MNHEY, CDR2 SVGEGT. This CDR3 is 15 amino acids long. The CDR3 is CASSEDRVVSSPLHF. The CDR3 nucleotides read TGTGCCAGCAGTGAGGATCGGGTGGTTAGTTCACCCCTCCACTTT.

The chain joins TRBV5-1 to TRBJ2-5; D is perhaps TRBD1 (5 bases). The CDR3 runs 13 residues. Germline V gene data show CDR1 as SGHRS and CDR2 as YFSETQ. V shed 2 bases and J shed 5 bases, with 10 bases lying between them. In DNA, the CDR3 is TGCGCCAGCAGCTTCAGGGCCGGGGAGACCCAGTACTTC. It codes for CASSFRAGETQYF. Drawing the rest from reference TRBV5-1 and TRBJ2-5, the complete variable domain is KAGVTQTPRYLIKTRGQQVTLSCSPISGHRSVSWYQQTPGQGLQFLFEYFSETQRNKGNFPGRFSGRQFSNSRSEMNVSTLELGDSALYLCASSFRAGETQYFGPGTRLLVL.

The chain recombines TRBV7-3 with TRBJ1-4; D call uncertain. The CDR3 length is 16 residues. Per germline, CDR1 SGHTA and CDR2 FQGTGA. V shed 5 bases and J shed 6 bases, with 19 bases lying between them. CDR3 sequence: CASSQPSAGRDEKLFF. The CDR3 coding sequence is TGTGCCAGCAGCCAACCCTCGGCGGGGAGGGATGAAAAACTGTTTTTT.

The V and J genes are TRBV5-1 and TRBJ1-2; no reliable D call. The V gene's germline CDR1 is SGHRS and CDR2 YFSETQ. V was shortened by 2 bases and J by 3 bases, with 8 bases between the two germline ends. This CDR3 comprises 13 residues. For the CDR3, the DNA is TGCGCCAGCAGCTTCGGCGGAGACTATGGCTACACCTTC. Translating it yields CASSFGGDYGYTF. The full variable domain, rest sourced from reference TRBV5-1 and TRBJ1-2, is KAGVTQTPRYLIKTRGQQVTLSCSPISGHRSVSWYQQTPGQGLQFLFEYFSETQRNKGNFPGRFSGRQFSNSRSEMNVSTLELGDSALYLCASSFGGDYGYTFGSGTRLTVV.

The genes are TRBV18 and TRBJ1-3, with TRBD1 as a possible D gene (6 bases). The germline V gene encodes CDR1 KGHSH and CDR2 LQKENI. This CDR3 spans 15 amino acids. Between the trimmed V and J ends, which lost 3 bases and 2 bases, there was a span of 11 bases. CDR3 loop: CASSPLGDTGNTIYF. CDR3 DNA sequence: TGTGCCAGCTCACCTTTGGGGGACACTGGAAACACCATATATTTT.

This rearrangement joins TRBV15 to TRBJ1-2, with D possibly being TRBD1 (5 bases). The CDR3 is 14 residues long. Trimming shortened V by 3 bases and J by 0 bases, and 8 bases separated the two germline ends. The germline V gene has CDR1 LNHNV and CDR2 YYDKDF (reference sequence). In DNA, the CDR3 is TGTGCCACCAGCAGGGCGACAGCTAACTATGGCTACACCTTC. Its translation is CATSRATANYGYTF.